In its sample, the clone carrying this T cell receptor (beta chain) was seen once. The data originate from a study of cytotoxic CD8 clonotypes in ibrutinib-treated CLL. Clones were read by immunoSEQ multiplex PCR, and TCRdb kept only the in-frame ones, dropping some. The sample includes some 200,000 clones, 79% of them seen just once. With 4 bases clipped from V and 11 bases from J, the junction kept 11 bases outside the gene matches. This CDR3 is built from 14 residues. The germline V gene encodes CDR1 KGHSH and CDR2 LQKENI. The sequencing used PBMCs, collected after 12 months of ibrutinib treatment. This clonotype originated in a human donor with chronic lymphocytic leukemia. The genes are TRBV18 and TRBJ2-4; 7 bases are shared with TRBD2. The CDR3 DNA is TGTGCCAGCTCACGGGACGGGGACTACCTATTTCAGTACTTC. Translation gives CASSRDGDYLFQYF.